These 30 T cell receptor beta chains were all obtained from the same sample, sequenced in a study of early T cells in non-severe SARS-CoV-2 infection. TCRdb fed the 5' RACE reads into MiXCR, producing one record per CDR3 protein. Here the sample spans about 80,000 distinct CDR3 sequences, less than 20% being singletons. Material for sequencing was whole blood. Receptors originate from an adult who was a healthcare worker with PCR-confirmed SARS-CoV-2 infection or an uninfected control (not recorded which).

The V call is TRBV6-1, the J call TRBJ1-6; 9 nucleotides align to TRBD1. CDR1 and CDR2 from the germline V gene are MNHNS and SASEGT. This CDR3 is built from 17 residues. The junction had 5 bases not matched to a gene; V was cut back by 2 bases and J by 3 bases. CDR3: CASSELGQGVYNSPLHF. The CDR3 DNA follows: TGTGCCAGCAGTGAACTGGGACAGGGTGTCTATAATTCACCCCTCCACTTT.

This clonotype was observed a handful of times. This CDR3 is CAWRGGMVAFF. DNA for the CDR3: TGTGCCTGGAGGGGGGGCATGGTAGCTTTCTTT. The chain carries TRBV30 and TRBJ1-1; tentatively, D is TRBD1 (6 bases). Per germline, CDR1 GTSNPN and CDR2 SVGIG (reference sequence). The CDR3 runs 11 residues. The V and J ends lost 3 bases and 10 bases respectively, with 12 bases between them.

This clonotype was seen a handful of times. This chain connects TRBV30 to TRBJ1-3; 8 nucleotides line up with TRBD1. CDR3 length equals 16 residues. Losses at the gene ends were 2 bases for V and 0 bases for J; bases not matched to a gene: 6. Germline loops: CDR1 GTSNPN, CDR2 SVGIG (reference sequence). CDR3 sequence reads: CAWSRTGGSSGNTIYF. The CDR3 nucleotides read TGTGCCTGGAGTAGAACAGGGGGAAGCTCTGGAAACACCATATATTTT.

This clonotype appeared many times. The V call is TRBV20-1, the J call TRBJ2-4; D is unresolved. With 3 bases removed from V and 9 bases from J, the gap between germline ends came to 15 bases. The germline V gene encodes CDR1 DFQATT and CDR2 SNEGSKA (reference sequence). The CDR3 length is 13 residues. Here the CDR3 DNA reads TGCAGTGCTAGTCCCAGCAAAGTGAGCATTCAGTACTTC. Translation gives CSASPSKVSIQYF.

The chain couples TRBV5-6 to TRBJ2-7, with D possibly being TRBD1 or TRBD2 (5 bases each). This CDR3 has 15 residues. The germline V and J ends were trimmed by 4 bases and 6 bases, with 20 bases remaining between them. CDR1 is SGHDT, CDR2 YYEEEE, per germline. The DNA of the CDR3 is TGTGCCAGCAGCACCGGGACCGGGCGTCCGGGCGAGCAGTACTTC. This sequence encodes CASSTGTGRPGEQYF.

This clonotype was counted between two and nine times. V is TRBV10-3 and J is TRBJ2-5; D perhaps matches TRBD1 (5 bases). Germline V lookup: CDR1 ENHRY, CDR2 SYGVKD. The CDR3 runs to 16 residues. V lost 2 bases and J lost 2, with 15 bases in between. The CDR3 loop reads CAISEGSLGRQETQYF. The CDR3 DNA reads TGTGCCATCAGTGAGGGATCGTTGGGGCGGCAAGAGACCCAGTACTTC.

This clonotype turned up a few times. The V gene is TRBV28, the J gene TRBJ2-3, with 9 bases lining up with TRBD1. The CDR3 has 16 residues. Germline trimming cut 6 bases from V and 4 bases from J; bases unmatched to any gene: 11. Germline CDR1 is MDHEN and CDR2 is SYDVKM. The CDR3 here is CASSTTTGGVPDTQYF. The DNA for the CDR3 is TGTGCCAGCAGCACAACGACAGGGGGGGTCCCAGATACGCAGTATTTT.

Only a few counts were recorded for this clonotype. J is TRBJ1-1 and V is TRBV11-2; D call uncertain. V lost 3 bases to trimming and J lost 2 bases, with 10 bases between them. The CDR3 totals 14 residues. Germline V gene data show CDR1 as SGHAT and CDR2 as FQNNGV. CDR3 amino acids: CASSLRTTNTEAFF. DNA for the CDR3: TGTGCCAGCAGCTTGCGTACGACCAACACTGAAGCTTTCTTT.

The DNA of the CDR3 is TGTGCCACCAGTGACCCTCTTGCAGCGGGAGATTTCTTTGACAATGAGCAGTTCTTC. Translated, it gives CATSDPLAAGDFFDNEQFF. The rearrangement uses TRBV24-1 and TRBJ2-1, with 8 bases lining up with TRBD2. V dropped 4 bases and J dropped 5; count of bases not matched to a gene: 18. The V gene's germline CDR1 is KGHDR and CDR2 SFDVKD. The CDR3 totals 19 residues.

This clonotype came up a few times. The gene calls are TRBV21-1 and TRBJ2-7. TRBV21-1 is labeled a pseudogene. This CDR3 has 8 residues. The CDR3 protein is CLRYEQYF. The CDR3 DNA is TGTTTGCGCTACGAGCAGTACTTC.

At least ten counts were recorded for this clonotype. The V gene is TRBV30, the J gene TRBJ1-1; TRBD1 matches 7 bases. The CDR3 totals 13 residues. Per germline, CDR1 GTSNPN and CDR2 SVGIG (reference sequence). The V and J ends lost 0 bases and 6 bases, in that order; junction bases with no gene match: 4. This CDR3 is CAWSVRQGAEAFF. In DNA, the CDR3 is TGTGCCTGGAGTGTCCGACAGGGTGCTGAAGCTTTCTTT.

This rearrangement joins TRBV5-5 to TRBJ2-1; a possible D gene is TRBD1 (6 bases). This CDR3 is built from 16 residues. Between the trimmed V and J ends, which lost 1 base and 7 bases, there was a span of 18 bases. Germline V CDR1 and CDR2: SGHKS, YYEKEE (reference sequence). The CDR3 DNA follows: TGTGCCAGCAGCTTGTCTCGGCAGGGGCAGAGAAATGAGCAGTTCTTC. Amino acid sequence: CASSLSRQGQRNEQFF.

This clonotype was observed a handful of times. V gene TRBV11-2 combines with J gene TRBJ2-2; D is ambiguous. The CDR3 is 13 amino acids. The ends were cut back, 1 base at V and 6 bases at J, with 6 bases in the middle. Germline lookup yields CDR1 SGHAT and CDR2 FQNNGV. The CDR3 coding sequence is TGTGCCAGCAGCTTAGGGGTTGCCGGGGAGCTGTTTTTT. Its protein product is CASSLGVAGELFF.

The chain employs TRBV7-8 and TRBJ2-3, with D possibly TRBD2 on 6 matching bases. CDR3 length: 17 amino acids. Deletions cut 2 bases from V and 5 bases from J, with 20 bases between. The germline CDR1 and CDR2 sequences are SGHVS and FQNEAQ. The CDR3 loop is CASSLRAGYPSRDTQYF. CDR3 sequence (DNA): TGTGCCAGCAGCTTACGAGCGGGCTACCCAAGCCGAGATACGCAGTATTTT.

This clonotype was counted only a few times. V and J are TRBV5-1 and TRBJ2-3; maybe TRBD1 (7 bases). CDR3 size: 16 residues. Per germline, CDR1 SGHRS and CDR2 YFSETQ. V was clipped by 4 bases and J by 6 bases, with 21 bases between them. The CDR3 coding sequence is TGCGCCAGCAGCCCAGGGGGGCCGGCGAGGTTGGATACGCAGTATTTT. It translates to CASSPGGPARLDTQYF.

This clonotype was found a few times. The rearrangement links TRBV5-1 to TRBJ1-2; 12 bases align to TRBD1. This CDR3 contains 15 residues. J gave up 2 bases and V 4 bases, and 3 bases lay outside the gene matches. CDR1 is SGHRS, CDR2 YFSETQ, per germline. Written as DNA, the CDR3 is TGCGCCAGCAGCAGGGACAGGGGGCAGAACTATGGCTACACCTTC. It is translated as CASSRDRGQNYGYTF.

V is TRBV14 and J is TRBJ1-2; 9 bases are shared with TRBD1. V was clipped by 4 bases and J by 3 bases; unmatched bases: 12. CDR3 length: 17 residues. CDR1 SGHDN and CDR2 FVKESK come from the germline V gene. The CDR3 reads CASSPTSGTGIYYGYTF. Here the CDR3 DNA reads TGTGCCAGCAGCCCTACCTCCGGGACAGGGATATACTATGGCTACACCTTC.

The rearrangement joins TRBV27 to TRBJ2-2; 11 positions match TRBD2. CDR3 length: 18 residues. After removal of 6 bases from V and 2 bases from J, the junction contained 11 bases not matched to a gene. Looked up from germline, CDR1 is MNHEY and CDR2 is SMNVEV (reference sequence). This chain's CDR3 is CASRPLGSGGVNTGELFF. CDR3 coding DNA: TGTGCCAGCAGACCCTTGGGTAGCGGGGGGGTAAACACCGGGGAGCTGTTTTTT.

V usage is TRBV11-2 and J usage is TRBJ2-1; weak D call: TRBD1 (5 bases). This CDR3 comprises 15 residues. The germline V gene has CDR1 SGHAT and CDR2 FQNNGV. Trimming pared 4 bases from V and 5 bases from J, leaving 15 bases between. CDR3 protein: CASSSRQTQHNEQFF. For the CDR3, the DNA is TGTGCCAGCAGCTCTCGACAGACTCAACACAATGAGCAGTTCTTC. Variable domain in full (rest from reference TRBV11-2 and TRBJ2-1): EAGVAQSPRYKIIEKRQSVAFWCNPISGHATLYWYQQILGQGPKLLIQFQNNGVVDDSQLPKDRFSAERLKGVDSTLKIQPAKLEDSAVYLCASSSRQTQHNEQFFGPGTRLTVL.

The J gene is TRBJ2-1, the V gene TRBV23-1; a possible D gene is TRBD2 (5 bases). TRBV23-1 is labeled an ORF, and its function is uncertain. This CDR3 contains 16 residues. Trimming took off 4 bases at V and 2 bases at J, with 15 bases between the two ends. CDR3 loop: CASSPASWRTYNEQFF. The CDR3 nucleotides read TGCGCCAGCAGTCCCGCGTCGTGGAGGACCTACAATGAGCAGTTCTTC.

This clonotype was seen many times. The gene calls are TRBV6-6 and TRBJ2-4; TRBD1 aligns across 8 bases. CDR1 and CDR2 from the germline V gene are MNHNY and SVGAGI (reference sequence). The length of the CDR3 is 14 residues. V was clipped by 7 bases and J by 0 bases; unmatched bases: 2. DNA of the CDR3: TGTGCCAGCACCACAGGGGGAGCCAAAAACATTCAGTACTTC. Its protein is CASTTGGAKNIQYF.

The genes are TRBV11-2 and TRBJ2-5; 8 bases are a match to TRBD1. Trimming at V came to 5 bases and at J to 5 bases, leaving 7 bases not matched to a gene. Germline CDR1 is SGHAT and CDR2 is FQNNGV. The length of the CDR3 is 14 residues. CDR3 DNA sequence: TGTGCCAGCAGCATCCGGACAGGGATGGAGACCCAGTACTTC. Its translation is CASSIRTGMETQYF.

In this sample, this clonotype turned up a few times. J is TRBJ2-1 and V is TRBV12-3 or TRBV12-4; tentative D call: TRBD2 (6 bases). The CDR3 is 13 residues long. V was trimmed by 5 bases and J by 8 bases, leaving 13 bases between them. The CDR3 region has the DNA TGTGCCAGCAGTCGGACTATAACGGATGAGCAGTTCTTC. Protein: CASSRTITDEQFF.

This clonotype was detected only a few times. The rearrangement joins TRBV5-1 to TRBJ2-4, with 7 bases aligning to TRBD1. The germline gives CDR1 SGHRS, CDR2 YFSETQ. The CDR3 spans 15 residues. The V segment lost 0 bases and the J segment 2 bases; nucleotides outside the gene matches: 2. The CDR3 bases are TGCGCCAGCAGCTTGGGGGACAGCACCAAAAACATTCAGTACTTC. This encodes CASSLGDSTKNIQYF.

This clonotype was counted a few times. DNA for the CDR3: TGCGCCAGCAGGACAGCCCAAATGAACACTGAAGCTTTCTTT. This encodes CASRTAQMNTEAFF. This chain uses TRBV5-1 with TRBJ1-1; TRBD1 might be the D (5 bases). The CDR3 is 14 residues long. Trimming stripped 5 bases from V and 0 bases from J, with 11 bases between. Germline CDR1 and CDR2: SGHRS and YFSETQ.

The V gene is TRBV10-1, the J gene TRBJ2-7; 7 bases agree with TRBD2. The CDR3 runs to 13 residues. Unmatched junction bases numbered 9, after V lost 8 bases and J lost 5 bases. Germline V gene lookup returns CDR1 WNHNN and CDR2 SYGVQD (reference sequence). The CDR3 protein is CASGAAGAHEQYF. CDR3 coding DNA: TGCGCCAGCGGGGCGGCGGGAGCCCACGAGCAGTACTTC.

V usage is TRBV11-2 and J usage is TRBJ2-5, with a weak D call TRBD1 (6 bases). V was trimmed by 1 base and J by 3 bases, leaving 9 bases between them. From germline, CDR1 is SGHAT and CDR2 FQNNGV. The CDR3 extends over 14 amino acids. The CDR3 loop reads CASSLGTDKETQYF. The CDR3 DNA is TGTGCCAGCAGCTTAGGGACAGACAAAGAGACCCAGTACTTC.

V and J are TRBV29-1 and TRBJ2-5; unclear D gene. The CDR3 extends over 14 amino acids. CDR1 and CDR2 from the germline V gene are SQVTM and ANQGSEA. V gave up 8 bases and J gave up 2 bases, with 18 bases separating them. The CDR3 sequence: CSSVIGPTQETQYF. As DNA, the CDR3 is TGCAGCTCCGTAATAGGACCGACTCAAGAGACCCAGTACTTC.

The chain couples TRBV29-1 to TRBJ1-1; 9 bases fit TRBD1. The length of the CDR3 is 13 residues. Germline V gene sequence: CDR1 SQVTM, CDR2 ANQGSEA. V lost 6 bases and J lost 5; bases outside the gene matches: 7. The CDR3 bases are TGCAGCGTACACAGGGGGCCAGGGACTGAAGCTTTCTTT. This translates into CSVHRGPGTEAFF.

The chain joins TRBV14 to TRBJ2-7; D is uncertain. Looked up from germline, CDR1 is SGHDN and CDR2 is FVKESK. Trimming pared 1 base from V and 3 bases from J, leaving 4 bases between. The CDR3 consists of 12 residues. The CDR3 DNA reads TGTGCCAGCAGCCAAGTAGACTACGAGCAGTACTTC. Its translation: CASSQVDYEQYF.